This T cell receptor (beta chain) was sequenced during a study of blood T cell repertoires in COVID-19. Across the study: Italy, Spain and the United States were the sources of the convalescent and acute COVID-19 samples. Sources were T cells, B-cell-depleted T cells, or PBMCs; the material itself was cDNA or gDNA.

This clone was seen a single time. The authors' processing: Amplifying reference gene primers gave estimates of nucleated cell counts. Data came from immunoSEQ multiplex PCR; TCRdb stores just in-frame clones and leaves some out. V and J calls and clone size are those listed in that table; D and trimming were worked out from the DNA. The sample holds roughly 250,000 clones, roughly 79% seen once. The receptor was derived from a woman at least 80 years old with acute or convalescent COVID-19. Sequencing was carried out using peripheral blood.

This chain's CDR3 is CASSMFPYEQYF. The DNA of the CDR3 is TGTGCCAGCAGCATGTTTCCCTACGAGCAGTACTTC. The gene calls are TRBV12-3 or TRBV12-4 and TRBJ2-7; the D is unclear. Trimming removed 6 bases from V and 2 bases from J, with 8 bases in between. This CDR3 comprises 12 residues.